This T cell receptor gamma chain was retrieved from a study of Vδ1+ human thymocytes. Findings and limits, study-wide: In the thymus, TRG and TRD repertoires looked highly polyclonal with Gaussian CDR3 lengths.

About this clone itself: The antigen remains undetermined.

After alphabeta T cell depletion, CD3+ Vdelta1+ Vdelta2- thymocytes were sorted. The template was reverse-transcribed extracted RNA. CDR3 amplicons came from multiplex PCR with pooled V-gene forward and constant-region reverse primers. TCRdb called clones from the multiplex PCR reads again using CATT. This repertoire shows approximately 25,000 gamma-chain clones, around 20% found once; its top ten account for about 1.9%. The CDR3 has 14 amino acids. V lost 3 bases to trimming and J lost 3 bases; unmatched junction nucleotides: 4. Germline V gives CDR1 VENAVY, CDR2 YDSYNSRV. Material for sequencing was Vdelta1+ gamma-delta thymocytes from the thymus. This sample's subset: FACS-sorted CD3+ TCRalphabeta- TCRVdelta1+ TCRVdelta2- thymocytes. This clonotype was sampled from a boy in the first two years of life who had congenital heart surgery. The genes are TRGV8 and TRGJP1. CDR3 DNA: TGTGCCACCTGGGATCTGGCCACTGGTTGGTTCAAGATATTT. It encodes CATWDLATGWFKIF.